This T cell receptor (beta chain) derives from a study of CD8 T cells in ankylosing spondylitis. Whole-study results and caveats: A motif of 7 to 9 highly homologous TCR beta variants was seen as apparently characteristic of ankylosing spondylitis blood. Disease-linked clones reportedly concentrated significantly in matched ankylosing spondylitis synovial fluid.

Points on this clonotype: Its cognate antigen is unknown.

TCRdb ran MiXCR on the 5' RACE reads and lists one entry per CDR3 protein. The sample has under 850,000 distinct CDR3 sequences, over 15% seen once. Input material: blood, either unsorted or a sorted T cell fraction (not recorded which). The origin of this receptor is a male donor with ankylosing spondylitis.

CDR3 in DNA: TGTGCCAGCAGCCACTCTGTCGCGCCCTACGAGCAGTACTTC. This translates into CASSHSVAPYEQYF. The chain combines TRBV3-1 with TRBJ2-7, with D unclear. With 3 bases removed from V and 2 bases from J, the gap between germline ends came to 11 bases. From germline, CDR1 is LGHDT and CDR2 YNNKEL (reference sequence). This CDR3 region has 14 residues.